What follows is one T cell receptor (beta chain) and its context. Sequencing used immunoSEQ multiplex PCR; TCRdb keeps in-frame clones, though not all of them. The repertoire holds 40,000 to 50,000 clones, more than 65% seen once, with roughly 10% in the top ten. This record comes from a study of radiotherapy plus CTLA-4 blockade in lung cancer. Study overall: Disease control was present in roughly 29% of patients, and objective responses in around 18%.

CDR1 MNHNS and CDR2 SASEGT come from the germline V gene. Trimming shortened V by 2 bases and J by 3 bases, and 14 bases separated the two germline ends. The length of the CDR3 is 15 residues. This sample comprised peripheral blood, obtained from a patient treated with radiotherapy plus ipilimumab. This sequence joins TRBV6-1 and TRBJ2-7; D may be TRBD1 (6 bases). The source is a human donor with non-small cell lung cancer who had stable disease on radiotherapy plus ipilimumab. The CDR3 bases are TGTGCCAGCAGTGAATTCGCCGGGACAAACTACGAGCAGTACTTC. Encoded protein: CASSEFAGTNYEQYF.